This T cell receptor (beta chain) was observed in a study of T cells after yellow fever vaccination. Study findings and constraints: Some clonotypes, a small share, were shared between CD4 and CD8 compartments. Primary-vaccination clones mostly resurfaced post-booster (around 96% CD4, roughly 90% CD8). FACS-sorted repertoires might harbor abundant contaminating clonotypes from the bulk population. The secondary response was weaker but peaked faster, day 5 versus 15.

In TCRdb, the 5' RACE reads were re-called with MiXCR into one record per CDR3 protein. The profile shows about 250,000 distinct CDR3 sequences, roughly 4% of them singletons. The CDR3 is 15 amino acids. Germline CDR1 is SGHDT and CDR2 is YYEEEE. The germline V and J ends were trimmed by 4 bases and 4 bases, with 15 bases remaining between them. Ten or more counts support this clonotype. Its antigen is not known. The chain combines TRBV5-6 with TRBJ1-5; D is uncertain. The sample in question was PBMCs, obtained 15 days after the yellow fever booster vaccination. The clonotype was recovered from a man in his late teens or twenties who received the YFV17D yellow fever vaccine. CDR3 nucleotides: TGTGCCAGCAGCCTGGACGGGAGCTCGAATCAGCCCCAGCATTTT. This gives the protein CASSLDGSSNQPQHF.